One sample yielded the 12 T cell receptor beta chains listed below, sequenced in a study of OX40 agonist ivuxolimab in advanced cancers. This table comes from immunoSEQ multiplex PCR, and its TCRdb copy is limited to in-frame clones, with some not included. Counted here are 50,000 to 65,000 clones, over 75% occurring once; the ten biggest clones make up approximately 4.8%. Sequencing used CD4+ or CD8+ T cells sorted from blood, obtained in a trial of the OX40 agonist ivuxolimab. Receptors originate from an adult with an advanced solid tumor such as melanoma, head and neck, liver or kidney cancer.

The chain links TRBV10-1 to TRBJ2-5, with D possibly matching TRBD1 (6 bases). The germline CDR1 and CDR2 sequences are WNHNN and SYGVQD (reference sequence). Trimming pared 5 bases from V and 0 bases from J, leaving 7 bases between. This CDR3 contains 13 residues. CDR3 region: CASSRQDQETQYF. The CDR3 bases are TGCGCCAGCAGTCGACAGGACCAAGAGACCCAGTACTTC.

The CDR3 DNA reads as TGTGCCAGCAGCTTCGTCGGTAGTACAGATACGCAGTATTTT. Its translation: CASSFVGSTDTQYF. The chain uses TRBV5-4 and TRBJ2-3, with D unclear. Trimming left V 2 bases short and J 3 bases short, with 10 bases between. The CDR3 loop spans 14 amino acids. Germline-derived CDR1 and CDR2 are SGHNT and YYREEE (reference sequence).

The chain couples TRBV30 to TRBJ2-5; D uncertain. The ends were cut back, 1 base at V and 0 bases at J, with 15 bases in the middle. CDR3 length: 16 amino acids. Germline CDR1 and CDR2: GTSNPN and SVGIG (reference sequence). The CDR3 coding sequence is TGTGCCTGGAGTGGTGCTTTGCGCCCAGACCAAGAGACCCAGTACTTC. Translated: CAWSGALRPDQETQYF.

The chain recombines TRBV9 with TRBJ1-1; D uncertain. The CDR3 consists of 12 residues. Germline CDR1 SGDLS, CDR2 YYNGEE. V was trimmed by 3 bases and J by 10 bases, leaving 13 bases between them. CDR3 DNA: TGTGCCAGCAGCGCCAACCCGGGGTCAGCTTTCTTT. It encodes CASSANPGSAFF.

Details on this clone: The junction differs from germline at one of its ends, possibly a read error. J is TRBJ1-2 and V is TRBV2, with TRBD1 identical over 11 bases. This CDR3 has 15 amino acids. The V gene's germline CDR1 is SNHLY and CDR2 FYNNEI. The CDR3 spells CASTGTGGTYNGHTF. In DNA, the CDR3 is TGTGCCAGCACTGGGACAGGGGGAACGTACAATGGCCACACCTTC.

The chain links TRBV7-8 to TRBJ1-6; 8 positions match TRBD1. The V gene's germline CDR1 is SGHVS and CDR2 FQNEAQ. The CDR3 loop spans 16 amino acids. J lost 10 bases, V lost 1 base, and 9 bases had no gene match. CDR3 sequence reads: CASSLDSDRDLSPLHF. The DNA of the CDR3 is TGTGCCAGCAGCTTAGATTCGGACAGGGATCTGTCACCCCTCCACTTT.

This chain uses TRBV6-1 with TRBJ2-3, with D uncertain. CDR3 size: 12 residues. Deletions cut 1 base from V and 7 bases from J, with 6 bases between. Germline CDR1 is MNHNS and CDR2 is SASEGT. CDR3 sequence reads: CASSEEGYTQYF. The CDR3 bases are TGTGCCAGCAGTGAAGAGGGATATACGCAGTATTTT.

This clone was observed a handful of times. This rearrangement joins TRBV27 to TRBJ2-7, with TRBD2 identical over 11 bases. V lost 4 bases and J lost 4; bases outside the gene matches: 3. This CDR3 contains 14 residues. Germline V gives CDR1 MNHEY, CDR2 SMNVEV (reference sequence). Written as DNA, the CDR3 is TGTGCCAGCAGTTGGACTAGCGGGTTATACGAGCAGTACTTC. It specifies CASSWTSGLYEQYF.

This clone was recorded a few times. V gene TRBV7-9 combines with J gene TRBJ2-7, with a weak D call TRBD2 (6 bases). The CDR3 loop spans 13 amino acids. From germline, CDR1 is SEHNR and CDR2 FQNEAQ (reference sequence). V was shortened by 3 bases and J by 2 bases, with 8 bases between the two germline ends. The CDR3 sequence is CASSFGGAYEQYF. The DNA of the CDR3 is TGTGCCAGCAGCTTTGGAGGGGCCTACGAGCAGTACTTC.

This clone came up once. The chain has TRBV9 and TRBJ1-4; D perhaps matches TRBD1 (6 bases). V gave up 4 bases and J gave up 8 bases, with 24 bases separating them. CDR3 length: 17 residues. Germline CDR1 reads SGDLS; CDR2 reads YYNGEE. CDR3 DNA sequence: TGTGCCAGCAGCCCCCGAGGGGGTCCAAACAGCGGGGAAAAACTGTTTTTT. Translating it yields CASSPRGGPNSGEKLFF.

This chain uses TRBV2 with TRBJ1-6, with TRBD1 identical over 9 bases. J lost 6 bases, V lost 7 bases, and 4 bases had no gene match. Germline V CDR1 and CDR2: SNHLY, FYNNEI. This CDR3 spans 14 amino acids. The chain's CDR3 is CASNRDRANSPLHF. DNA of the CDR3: TGTGCCAGCAACAGGGACAGGGCTAATTCACCCCTCCACTTT.

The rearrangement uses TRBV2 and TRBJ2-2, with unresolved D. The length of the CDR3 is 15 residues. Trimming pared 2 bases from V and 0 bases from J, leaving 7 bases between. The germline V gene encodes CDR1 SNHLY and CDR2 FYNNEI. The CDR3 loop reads CASSELRANTGELFF. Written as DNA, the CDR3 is TGTGCCAGCAGTGAACTTAGGGCGAACACCGGGGAGCTGTTTTTT.